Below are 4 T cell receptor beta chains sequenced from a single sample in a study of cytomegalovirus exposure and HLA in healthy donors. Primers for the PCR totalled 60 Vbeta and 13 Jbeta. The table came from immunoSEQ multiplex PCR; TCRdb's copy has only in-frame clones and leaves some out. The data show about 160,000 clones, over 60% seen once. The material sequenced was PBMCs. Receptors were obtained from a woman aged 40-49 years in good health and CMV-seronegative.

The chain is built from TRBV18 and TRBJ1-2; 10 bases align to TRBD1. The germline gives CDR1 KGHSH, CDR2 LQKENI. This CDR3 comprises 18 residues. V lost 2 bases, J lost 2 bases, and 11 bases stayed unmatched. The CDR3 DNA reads TGTGCCAGCTCACCATTTATTCTCGGGACAGGGGAAAACTATGGCTACACCTTC. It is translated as CASSPFILGTGENYGYTF.

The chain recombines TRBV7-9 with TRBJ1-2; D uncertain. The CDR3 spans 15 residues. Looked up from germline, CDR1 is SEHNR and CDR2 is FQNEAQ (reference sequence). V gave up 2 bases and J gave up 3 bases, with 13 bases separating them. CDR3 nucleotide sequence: TGTGCCAGCAGCTTACTGCTCAACTCTGACTATGGCTACACCTTC. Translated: CASSLLLNSDYGYTF.

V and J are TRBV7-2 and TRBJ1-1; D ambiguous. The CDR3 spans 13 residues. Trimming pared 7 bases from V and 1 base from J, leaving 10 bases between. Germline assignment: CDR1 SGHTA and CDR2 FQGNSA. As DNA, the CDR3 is TGTGCCAGCACCCTCGGAGGGAACACTGAAGCTTTCTTT. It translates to CASTLGGNTEAFF.

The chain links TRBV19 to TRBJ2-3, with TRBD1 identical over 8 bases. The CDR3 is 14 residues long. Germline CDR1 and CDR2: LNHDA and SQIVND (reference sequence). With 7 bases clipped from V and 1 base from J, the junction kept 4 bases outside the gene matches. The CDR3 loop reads CASTATGGTDTQYF. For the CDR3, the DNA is TGTGCCAGTACCGCGACAGGGGGCACAGATACGCAGTATTTT.